This TCR beta chain was documented in a study of cytomegalovirus exposure and HLA in healthy donors. Whole-study context: Genotyping showed roughly 77% of approximately 430 donors falling in the Caucasian-associated ancestry cluster. Whole-study results and caveats: Clonal expansion, a later analysis showed, was greater in HLA-associated TCR beta chains than in equally common others.

This PCR relied on a set of 60 Vbeta primers and 13 Jbeta primers. This table comes from immunoSEQ multiplex PCR, and its TCRdb copy is limited to in-frame clones, with some not included. This table holds roughly 50,000 clones. In regard to this clone: Antigen: not known.

Germline lookup yields CDR1 MNHEY and CDR2 SVGAGI. The trim removed 5 bases at V and 2 bases at J, leaving 4 bases unmatched. This CDR3 is 15 amino acids long. The J gene is TRBJ2-3, the V gene TRBV6-5; 10 bases are shared with TRBD2. The TCR sequence derives from a woman aged 40 to 50 in good health and CMV-seronegative. The sequenced sample was PBMCs. The CDR3 DNA is TGTGCCAGCAGTCGAGCGGGGGGGTACACAGATACGCAGTATTTT. Translation: CASSRAGGYTDTQYF.